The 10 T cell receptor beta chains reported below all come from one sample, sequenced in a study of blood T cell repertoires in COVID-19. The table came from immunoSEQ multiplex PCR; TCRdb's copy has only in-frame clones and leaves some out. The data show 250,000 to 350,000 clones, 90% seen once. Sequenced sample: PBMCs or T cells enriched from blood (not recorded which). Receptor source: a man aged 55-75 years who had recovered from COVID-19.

CDR3 DNA: TGTGCCAGCAGCTTCGGGACAGGGAGGAATAGCAATCAGCCCCAGCATTTT. Its translation: CASSFGTGRNSNQPQHF. The chain has TRBV27 and TRBJ1-5; 9 nucleotides agree with TRBD1. Germline V gives CDR1 MNHEY, CDR2 SMNVEV (reference sequence). The CDR3 totals 17 residues. Germline trimming cut 6 bases from V and 0 bases from J; bases unmatched to any gene: 9.

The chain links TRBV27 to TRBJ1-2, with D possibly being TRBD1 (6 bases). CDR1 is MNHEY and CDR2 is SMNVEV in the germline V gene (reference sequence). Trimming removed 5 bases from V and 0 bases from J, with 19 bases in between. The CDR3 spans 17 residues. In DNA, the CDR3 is TGTGCCAGCAGTACTAGGGAACAGGGAGCCTCTAACTATGGCTACACCTTC. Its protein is CASSTREQGASNYGYTF.

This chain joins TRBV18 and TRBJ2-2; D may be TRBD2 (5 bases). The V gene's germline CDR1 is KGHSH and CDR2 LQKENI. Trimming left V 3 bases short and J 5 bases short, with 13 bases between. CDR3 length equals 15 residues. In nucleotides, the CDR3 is TGTGCCAGCTCACCCCGGGATCCTAAAACCGGGGAGCTGTTTTTT. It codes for CASSPRDPKTGELFF. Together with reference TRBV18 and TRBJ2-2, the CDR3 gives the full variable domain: NAGVMQNPRHLVRRRGQEARLRCSPMKGHSHVYWYRQLPEEGLKFMVYLQKENIIDESGMPKERFSAEFPKEGPSILRIQQVVRGDSAAYFCASSPRDPKTGELFFGEGSRLTVL.

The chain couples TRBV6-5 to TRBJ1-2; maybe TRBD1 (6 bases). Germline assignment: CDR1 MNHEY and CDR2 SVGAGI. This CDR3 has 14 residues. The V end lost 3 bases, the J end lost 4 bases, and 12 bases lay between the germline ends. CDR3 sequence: CASSYLDSRYGYTF. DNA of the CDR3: TGTGCCAGCAGTTATTTGGACAGTCGCTATGGCTACACCTTC.

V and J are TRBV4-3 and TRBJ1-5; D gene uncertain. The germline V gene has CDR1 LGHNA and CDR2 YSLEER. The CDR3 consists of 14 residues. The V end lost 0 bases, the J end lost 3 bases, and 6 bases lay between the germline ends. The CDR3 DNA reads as TGCGCCAGCAGCCAAGATATTGTCAATCAGCCCCAGCATTTT. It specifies CASSQDIVNQPQHF.

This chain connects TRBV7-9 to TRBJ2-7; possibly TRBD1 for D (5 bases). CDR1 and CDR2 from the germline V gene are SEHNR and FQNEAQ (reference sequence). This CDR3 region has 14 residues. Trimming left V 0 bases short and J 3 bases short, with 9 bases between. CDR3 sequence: CASSLANRFYEQYF. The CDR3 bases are TGTGCCAGCAGCTTAGCGAACAGGTTCTACGAGCAGTACTTC.

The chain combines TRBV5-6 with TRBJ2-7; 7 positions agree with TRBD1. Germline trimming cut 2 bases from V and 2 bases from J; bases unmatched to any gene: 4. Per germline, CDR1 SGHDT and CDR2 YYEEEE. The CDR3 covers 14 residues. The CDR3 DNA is TGTGCCAGCAGCTTACAGGGGTCCCCCTACGAGCAGTACTTC. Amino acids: CASSLQGSPYEQYF.

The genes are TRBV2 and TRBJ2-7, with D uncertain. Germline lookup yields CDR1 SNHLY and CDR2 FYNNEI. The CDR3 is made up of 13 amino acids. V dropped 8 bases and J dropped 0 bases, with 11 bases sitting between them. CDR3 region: CASGRKSSYEQYF. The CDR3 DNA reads TGTGCCAGCGGCCGAAAGTCCTCCTACGAGCAGTACTTC.

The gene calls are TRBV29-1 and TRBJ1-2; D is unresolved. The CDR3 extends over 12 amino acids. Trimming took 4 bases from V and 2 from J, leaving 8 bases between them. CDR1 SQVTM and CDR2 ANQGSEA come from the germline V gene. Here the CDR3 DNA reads TGCAGCGTTGGGACGGGAAACTATGGCTACACCTTC. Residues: CSVGTGNYGYTF.

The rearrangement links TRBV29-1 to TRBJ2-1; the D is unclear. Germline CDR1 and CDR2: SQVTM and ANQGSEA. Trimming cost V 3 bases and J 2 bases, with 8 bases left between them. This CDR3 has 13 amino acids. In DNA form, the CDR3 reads TGCAGCGTTGAGCGGCAGACCTACAATGAGCAGTTCTTC. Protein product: CSVERQTYNEQFF.